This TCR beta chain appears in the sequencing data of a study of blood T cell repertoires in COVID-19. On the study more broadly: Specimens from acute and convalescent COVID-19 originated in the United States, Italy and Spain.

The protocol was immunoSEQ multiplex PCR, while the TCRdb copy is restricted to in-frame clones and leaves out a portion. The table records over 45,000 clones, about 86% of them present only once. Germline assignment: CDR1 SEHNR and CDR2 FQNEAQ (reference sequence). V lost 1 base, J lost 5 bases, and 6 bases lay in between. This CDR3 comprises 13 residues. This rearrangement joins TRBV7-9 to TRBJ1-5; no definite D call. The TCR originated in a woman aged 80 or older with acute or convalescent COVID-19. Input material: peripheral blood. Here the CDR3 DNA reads TGTGCCAGCAGCTTAGGGCAGGATCAGCCCCAGCATTTT. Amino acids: CASSLGQDQPQHF.